This entry is about one TCR beta chain. This sample stems from a study of T cell responses to AZD1222 COVID-19 vaccine. TCRdb's table, derived via immunoSEQ multiplex PCR, lists solely in-frame clones and lacks some. This sample carries 140,000 to 150,000 clones, around 90% of them seen once, and the ten largest clones take over 1.5%. Germline values: CDR1 LNHNV, CDR2 YYDKDF (reference sequence). The CDR3 covers 15 residues. V lost 1 base and J lost 8; bases outside the gene matches: 9. The sequencing here drew on peripheral blood, taken on day 0 of AZD1222 vaccination. This TCR came from an adult in good health. This chain joins TRBV15 and TRBJ1-2; 8 bases map to TRBD1. The CDR3 DNA sequence: TGTGCCACCAGCAGAGGACCGAACAGGGGGGAGGGCTACACCTTC. Its protein product is CATSRGPNRGEGYTF.